One sample yielded the 2 T cell receptor beta chains listed below, sequenced in a study of CD8+CD57+ T cells in acquired aplastic anemia. TCR beta VDJ and CDR3 profiles were obtained from a genomic DNA template. MiXCR, run by TCRdb on the reads, gives a single entry per CDR3 protein. The sample carries about 110,000 distinct CDR3 sequences, 51% recorded once. What was sequenced was sorted CD4+, CD8+, or CD8+CD57+ T cells (not recorded which) from PBMCs. Every receptor here comes from a human donor in good health, serving as a control.

This clonotype showed up just once. A clone one base away is much larger, so this may be a read error. V usage is TRBV5-4 and J usage is TRBJ2-3, with D possibly being TRBD2 (7 bases). This CDR3 has 14 amino acids. Germline lookup yields CDR1 SGHNT and CDR2 YYREEE (reference sequence). CDR3 DNA: TGTGCCAGCAGCTTGGACAGGGCGGGAGATACGCGGTATTTT. Its translation is CASSLDRAGDTRYF. Variable domain in full (rest from reference TRBV5-4 and TRBJ2-3): ETGVTQSPTHLIKTRGQQVTLRCSSQSGHNTVSWYQQALGQGPQFIFQYYREEENGRGNFPPRFSGLQFPNYSSELNVNALELDDSALYLCASSLDRAGDTRYFGPGTRLTVL.

This clonotype was detected ten times or more. The chain carries TRBV5-1 and TRBJ2-2; D gene unclear. Deletions cut 1 base from V and 4 bases from J, with 5 bases between. This CDR3 contains 13 residues. CDR1 is SGHRS, CDR2 YFSETQ, per germline. For the CDR3, the DNA is TGCGCCAGCAGCTTGTTCGGCACCGGGGAGCTGTTTTTT. Translating gives CASSLFGTGELFF. The complete variable domain, with remaining parts taken from reference TRBV5-1 and TRBJ2-2, reads KAGVTQTPRYLIKTRGQQVTLSCSPISGHRSVSWYQQTPGQGLQFLFEYFSETQRNKGNFPGRFSGRQFSNSRSEMNVSTLELGDSALYLCASSLFGTGELFFGEGSRLTVL.